This T cell receptor beta chain was observed in a study of cytomegalovirus exposure and HLA in healthy donors. The CDR3 is made up of 14 amino acids. Germline V lookup: CDR1 SGDLS, CDR2 YYNGEE. V gave up 4 bases and J gave up 8 bases, with 18 bases separating them. Notes on this clone: Its antigen is still unknown.

General study points: Most observed TCR sequences were rare, whereas some public TCRs were detected in many donors.

Clones were read by immunoSEQ multiplex PCR, and TCRdb kept only the in-frame ones, dropping some. The sample includes about 98,000 clones, roughly 84% of them seen just once. The J gene is TRBJ1-2, the V gene TRBV9; D is perhaps TRBD1 (5 bases). The sample comprised PBMCs. The TCR was taken from a man younger than 35 in good health and CMV-seropositive. CDR3 coding DNA: TGTGCCAGCAGCACCAGAGCCCGGGACTGCGGCTACACCTTC. Translated, it gives CASSTRARDCGYTF.